This TCR beta chain originates from a study of blood T cell repertoires in COVID-19. This clone turned up a few times. Trimming at V came to 5 bases and at J to 6 bases, leaving 7 bases not matched to a gene. This CDR3 contains 13 residues. Germline V gives CDR1 SEHNR, CDR2 FQNEAQ (reference sequence). The data were produced by immunoSEQ multiplex PCR, yet TCRdb's version contains in-frame clones alone and is incomplete. Here the sample spans 180,000 or so clones, roughly 79% being singletons. The rearrangement links TRBV7-9 to TRBJ2-7; 7 bases align to TRBD2. The sequence came from a woman between 40 and 50 years old with COVID-19, enrolled during active disease. Source material: peripheral blood. CDR3 bases: TGTGCCAGCAGCCCTTCGGGAGGAGCCGAGCAGTACGTC. Its protein is CASSPSGGAEQYV.